This TCR beta chain was documented in a study of T-cell memory formation after mild COVID-19. For the study at large: In these data, TCR clusters were largely donor specific. Whole-study findings and limits: Pre-infection memory harbored some responding clones, suggesting cross-reactive memory joined. Contracting clones from day 15 to 85 had balanced CD4/CD8; later expanders favoured CD4+.

The germline V gene encodes CDR1 MNHEY and CDR2 SVGAGI. Trimming stripped 3 bases from V and 2 bases from J, with 11 bases between. This CDR3 has 14 residues. A 5'RACE reaction primed in the constant segment made cDNA libraries of TCR alpha and TCR beta, and these carried sample barcodes and UMIs. Via MiXCR, TCRdb re-called the 5' RACE reads, giving one row per CDR3 protein. The sample has hundreds of thousands of distinct CDR3 sequences, 28% seen once. A word on this clonotype: What it binds is not known.

The rearrangement uses TRBV6-5 and TRBJ2-7; D is ambiguous. Sequenced: PBMCs or a T cell subset sorted from them (not recorded which). The TCR originated in an adult woman who had mild COVID-19 (a few samples of this study predate the infection). Cell type and time point are not known. The CDR3 sequence: CASSYRAAPYEQYF. The CDR3 DNA sequence: TGTGCCAGCAGTTATAGGGCCGCCCCCTACGAGCAGTACTTC.